Following are 11 T cell receptor beta chains from one sample sequenced in a study of blood T cell repertoires in COVID-19. Method: immunoSEQ multiplex PCR; TCRdb's copy keeps in-frame clones and lacks some. The table lists about 230,000 clones, 81% of them singletons. Material for sequencing was peripheral blood. The source of these receptors is an elderly woman with COVID-19, enrolled during active disease.

The chain carries TRBV5-1 and TRBJ1-1, with TRBD1 matching 9 bases. CDR3 length equals 15 residues. The germline V gene has CDR1 SGHRS and CDR2 YFSETQ. V gave up 4 bases and J gave up 4 bases; unmatched junction bases: 8. Here the CDR3 DNA reads TGCGCCAGCAGCCCAGGACAGGGGTTAGTCACTGAAGCTTTCTTT. Translated, it gives CASSPGQGLVTEAFF.

The V call is TRBV3-1 (or the pseudogene TRBV3-2), the J call TRBJ1-2; D uncertain. The V gene's germline CDR1 is LGHDT and CDR2 YNNKEL (reference sequence). This CDR3 contains 13 residues. The germline V and J ends were trimmed by 2 bases and 6 bases, with 10 bases remaining between them. The CDR3: CASSQLFSNGYTF. CDR3 nucleotides: TGTGCCAGCAGCCAACTCTTTAGCAATGGCTACACCTTC.

V usage is TRBV18 and J usage is TRBJ1-1; 7 positions agree with TRBD1. Germline V gene lookup returns CDR1 KGHSH and CDR2 LQKENI. The CDR3 sequence is 13 residues long. The V segment lost 5 bases and the J segment 2 bases; nucleotides outside the gene matches: 2. CDR3 sequence: CASSGGGNTEAFF. The CDR3 DNA follows: TGTGCCAGCTCAGGAGGGGGCAACACTGAAGCTTTCTTT.

The V and J genes are TRBV19 and TRBJ1-5, with 7 bases fitting TRBD1. The CDR3 has 15 amino acids. Germline V gene data show CDR1 as LNHDA and CDR2 as SQIVND (reference sequence). V lost 6 bases and J lost 3; bases outside the gene matches: 8. This CDR3 reads CASSPTTGINQPQHF. CDR3 DNA sequence: TGTGCCAGTAGCCCCACGACAGGGATCAATCAGCCCCAGCATTTT. The whole variable domain, filled in from reference TRBV19 and TRBJ1-5, reads DGGITQSPKYLFRKEGQNVTLSCEQNLNHDAMYWYRQDPGQGLRLIYYSQIVNDFQKGDIAEGYSVSREKKESFPLTVTSAQKNPTAFYLCASSPTTGINQPQHFGDGTRLSIL.

The genes are TRBV6-2 or TRBV6-3 and TRBJ1-2, with TRBD1 matching 8 bases. The germline V gene encodes CDR1 MNHEY and CDR2 SVGEGT. The ends lost 3 bases at V and 6 bases at J; junction bases unmatched: 6. The CDR3 totals 14 residues. CDR3 coding DNA: TGTGCCAGCAGTTATCTGCAGGGGGCACATGGCTACACCTTC. Protein sequence: CASSYLQGAHGYTF.

The genes are TRBV7-2 and TRBJ2-7; D is uncertain. The CDR3 loop spans 15 amino acids. CDR1 and CDR2 (germline): SGHTA, FQGNSA. V dropped 4 bases and J dropped 0 bases, with 13 bases sitting between them. The CDR3 DNA is TGTGCCAGCAGCTCTTCAAGCGTGAGCTCCTACGAGCAGTACTTC. Its translation is CASSSSSVSSYEQYF.

This clone has a single count. The rearrangement uses TRBV28 and TRBJ2-7; D perhaps matches TRBD1 (5 bases). Germline CDR1 and CDR2: MDHEN and SYDVKM. V was pared by 8 bases and J by 0 bases, with 14 bases between. This CDR3 region has 14 residues. The CDR3, as DNA: TGTGCCAGCTTACTGGCAGGGTCCTCCTACGAGCAGTACTTC. Translating gives CASLLAGSSYEQYF.

The chain joins TRBV2 to TRBJ2-7, with TRBD1 identical over 7 bases. J gave up 3 bases and V 6 bases, and 11 bases lay outside the gene matches. This CDR3 comprises 15 residues. Germline V gene sequence: CDR1 SNHLY, CDR2 FYNNEI. Here the CDR3 DNA reads TGTGCCAGCAGCGCCACCGGGACAGCCGACTACGAGCAGTACTTC. Protein: CASSATGTADYEQYF.

This chain links TRBV5-4 with TRBJ2-4; 8 bases line up with TRBD2. CDR1 is SGHNT, CDR2 YYREEE, per germline (reference sequence). The CDR3 covers 15 residues. Trimming at V came to 8 bases and at J to 1 base, leaving 8 bases not matched to a gene. In DNA form, the CDR3 reads TGTGCCAGTACGGGGGGGCCGGGTGCCAAAAACATTCAGTACTTC. This codes for CASTGGPGAKNIQYF.

Notes on this clone: Distinct nucleotide sequences in the sample also encode this CDR3. This chain links TRBV28 with TRBJ1-1; the match to TRBD1 covers 7 bases. The V gene end was trimmed by 8 bases and the J gene end by 1 base; junction bases not matched to a gene: 7. Germline CDR1 reads MDHEN; CDR2 reads SYDVKM. The CDR3 spans 14 residues. The CDR3 DNA sequence: TGTGCCAGCTCCTTCGGGACAGCGAACACTGAAGCTTTCTTT. Its protein is CASSFGTANTEAFF.

This clone was picked up one time. The rearrangement uses TRBV7-3 and TRBJ2-1, with D possibly being TRBD2 (5 bases). Trimming shortened V by 5 bases and J by 0 bases, and 14 bases separated the two germline ends. The length of the CDR3 is 16 residues. Germline assignment: CDR1 SGHTA and CDR2 FQGTGA. The DNA for the CDR3 is TGTGCCAGCAGCCCATCTTCGGGGAGCTCCTACAATGAGCAGTTCTTC. Translation: CASSPSSGSSYNEQFF.